These 23 T cell receptor beta chains came from one sample sequenced in a study of metastatic and nonmetastatic thyroid tumors. TCRdb reprocessed the PCR reads via MiXCR. The sample lists about 21,000 clones, about 18% occurring once. Every patient was untreated before thyroid surgery. Sample: blood. Every receptor here comes from a male donor with papillary thyroid cancer or a benign thyroid nodule (not recorded which). Some clones in this sample may be carry-over from other donors' samples.

In this sample, this clone turned up many times. This chain links TRBV7-3 with TRBJ2-3; no reliable D call. V lost 1 base and J lost 5, with 7 bases in between. The CDR3 runs 13 residues. CDR1 SGHTA and CDR2 FQGTGA come from the germline V gene. This CDR3 reads CASSLNSGDTQYF. In DNA, the CDR3 is TGTGCCAGCAGCTTAAACAGTGGAGATACGCAGTATTTT.

V gene TRBV12-3 or TRBV12-4 combines with J gene TRBJ2-7; D gene uncertain. Trimming stripped 3 bases from V and 2 bases from J, with 8 bases between. The CDR3 sequence is 13 residues long. The CDR3, as DNA: TGTGCCAGCAGTTTCGCTAAAACCTACGAGCAGTACTTC. Translating it yields CASSFAKTYEQYF.

Judged by abundance, this clone is medium-sized. The chain combines TRBV28 with TRBJ2-7, with a tentative D call TRBD1 (6 bases). Trimming removed 4 bases at V and 2 bases at J, with 15 bases between. Germline-derived CDR1 and CDR2 are MDHEN and SYDVKM. The length of the CDR3 is 15 residues. In DNA form, the CDR3 reads TGTGCCAGCAGTTCCTACAGGGTACCCCCCTACGAGCAGTACTTC. Translated, it gives CASSSYRVPPYEQYF.

By frequency in the sample, this clone is medium-sized. This chain links TRBV20-1 with TRBJ1-2; D possibly corresponds to TRBD1 (6 bases). V was clipped by 6 bases and J by 5 bases, with 7 bases between them. Germline CDR1 and CDR2: DFQATT and SNEGSKA (reference sequence). This CDR3 comprises 10 residues. DNA of the CDR3: TGCAGTGCCACAGGGTATGGCTACACCTTC. Protein sequence: CSATGYGYTF.

This clone was recorded at least ten times. The J gene is TRBJ2-7, the V gene TRBV5-6; TRBD1 is a possible D gene (5 bases). Per germline, CDR1 SGHDT and CDR2 YYEEEE. V was trimmed by 0 bases and J by 2 bases, leaving 12 bases between them. CDR3 length equals 15 residues. The CDR3 protein is CASSLALTATYEQYF. DNA for the CDR3: TGTGCCAGCAGCTTGGCCCTGACAGCTACCTACGAGCAGTACTTC.

The chain links TRBV7-2 to TRBJ2-5; 7 nucleotides match TRBD2. Germline CDR1 SGHTA, CDR2 FQGNSA. The CDR3 runs to 14 residues. J lost 3 bases, V lost 3 bases, and 4 bases had no gene match. CDR3 region: CASSFLAGKETQYF. The CDR3, as DNA: TGTGCCAGCAGCTTTTTAGCGGGCAAAGAGACCCAGTACTTC. The full variable domain, completed using reference TRBV7-2 and TRBJ2-5, is GAGVSQSPSNKVTEKGKDVELRCDPISGHTALYWYRQSLGQGLEFLIYFQGNSAPDKSGLPSDRFSAERTGGSVSTLTIQRTQQEDSAVYLCASSFLAGKETQYFGPGTRLLVL.

The CDR3 sequence: CAYHRDYGYTF. CDR3 DNA: TGTGCCTACCACAGGGACTATGGCTACACCTTC. The chain is built from TRBV30 and TRBJ1-2; tentatively, D is TRBD1 (6 bases). V gave up 7 bases and J gave up 3 bases, with 9 bases separating them. The CDR3 contains 11 residues. The germline CDR1 and CDR2 sequences are GTSNPN and SVGIG (reference sequence).

The chain carries TRBV6-2 or TRBV6-3 and TRBJ2-7, with 7 bases aligning to TRBD2. There are 13 residues in the CDR3. The V gene's germline CDR1 is MNHEY and CDR2 SVGEGT. Trimming at V came to 4 bases and at J to 3 bases, leaving 3 bases not matched to a gene. CDR3 nucleotides: TGTGCCAGCAGTTCACGGGGGGTCTACGAGCAGTACTTC. This encodes CASSSRGVYEQYF.

This clone was seen a handful of times. The chain joins TRBV10-3 to TRBJ2-3; tentative D call: TRBD1 (5 bases). With 6 bases removed from V and 0 bases from J, the gap between germline ends came to 10 bases. The CDR3 is 14 amino acids. Germline V gene lookup returns CDR1 ENHRY and CDR2 SYGVKD. This CDR3 reads CAIRRQYSTDTQYF. The CDR3 bases are TGTGCCATCAGGAGACAGTACAGCACAGATACGCAGTATTTT.

This clone came up a few times. This sequence may be a read error, since a much larger clone differs from it by one base. The rearrangement uses TRBV7-7 and TRBJ2-1, with TRBD1 as a possible D gene (6 bases). CDR3 length: 19 amino acids. Germline V gene lookup returns CDR1 SSHAT and CDR2 FNYEAQ (reference sequence). CDR3 nucleotides: TGTGCTAGCAGCGCCGCCTCCGTGGGGGCCCCTCACTCCTACAATGAGCAGTTCTTC. Protein product: CASSAASVGAPHSYNEQFF.

This clone has ten or more counts. The junction departs from the called germline gene at one end, perhaps through a read error. V and J are TRBV7-7 and TRBJ2-1; weak D call: TRBD1 (5 bases). The CDR3 runs 13 residues. Germline-derived CDR1 and CDR2 are SSHAT and FNYEAQ (reference sequence). The CDR3 nucleotides read TGTGCTAGCAGTCAACGACAGTACAATGAGCAGTTCTTC. Translated: CASSQRQYNEQFF.

The chain joins TRBV4-1 to TRBJ2-7; 14 nucleotides agree with TRBD2. The junction had 7 bases not matched to a gene; V was cut back by 6 bases and J by 0 bases. CDR3 length: 17 amino acids. Per the germline V gene, CDR1 is MGHRA and CDR2 is YSYEKL. This CDR3 reads CASRRLAGGSSSYEQYF. The CDR3 DNA reads as TGCGCCAGCAGGCGACTAGCGGGGGGGTCTAGCTCCTACGAGCAGTACTTC.

Ten or more counts support this clone. This chain connects TRBV7-3 to TRBJ2-5; 8 bases agree with TRBD2. CDR3 length equals 16 residues. The V gene's germline CDR1 is SGHTA and CDR2 FQGTGA. V trimming: 1 base; J trimming: 4 bases; junction bases outside the gene matches: 8. CDR3 nucleotides: TGTGCCAGCAGCTTAAACCCCCCAAGCGGGGGAGAGACCCAGTACTTC. Translation gives CASSLNPPSGGETQYF.

This clone showed up many times. J is TRBJ2-2 and V is TRBV7-3; 9 nucleotides align to TRBD1. Per germline, CDR1 SGHTA and CDR2 FQGTGA. The V and J ends lost 5 bases and 4 bases, in that order; junction bases with no gene match: 8. The CDR3 totals 16 residues. The CDR3 protein is CASSTYRGQGTGELFF. In nucleotides, the CDR3 is TGTGCCAGCAGCACCTACAGGGGGCAAGGCACCGGGGAGCTGTTTTTT. Full variable domain (rest looked up from reference TRBV7-3 and TRBJ2-2): GAGVSQTPSNKVTEKGKYVELRCDPISGHTALYWYRQSLGQGPEFLIYFQGTGAADDSGLPNDRFFAVRPEGSVSTLKIQRTERGDSAVYLCASSTYRGQGTGELFFGEGSRLTVL.

This clone was recorded many times. The chain joins TRBV12-3 or TRBV12-4 to TRBJ1-6; TRBD1 might be the D (6 bases). This CDR3 contains 14 residues. V lost 6 bases and J lost 10, with 16 bases in between. This CDR3 reads CASSNRVTSSPLHF. The CDR3 DNA follows: TGTGCCAGCAGCAACAGGGTGACTTCCTCACCCCTCCACTTT.

A remark on this clone: Sequence at one end of the junction differs from germline and may be a read error. The sample carries other DNA sequences with the same CDR3. V gene TRBV7-7 combines with J gene TRBJ2-5; 9 bases align to TRBD2. The CDR3 loop spans 15 amino acids. Germline CDR1 is SSHAT and CDR2 is FNYEAQ (reference sequence). This chain's CDR3 is CASSLGSGGQETQYF. The CDR3 coding sequence is TGTGCTAGCAGCCTAGGTAGCGGGGGCCAAGAGACCCAGTATTTC.

This clone was counted a few times. A much bigger clone sits one base away, suggesting this may be a read error. This rearrangement joins TRBV29-1 to TRBJ2-1; either TRBD1 or TRBD2 may supply D (5 bases each). Germline CDR1 is SQVTM and CDR2 is ANQGSEA. The CDR3 is made up of 16 amino acids. The V end lost 2 bases, the J end lost 0 bases, and 14 bases lay between the germline ends. CDR3 nucleotide sequence: TGCAGCGTTGAATATCGGGGCGGAAGCTCCTACAATGAGCAGTTCTTC. It is translated as CSVEYRGGSSYNEQFF.

This clone was counted many times. This sequence joins TRBV28 and TRBJ1-2, with D uncertain. V was trimmed by 1 base and J by 8 bases, leaving 8 bases between them. Germline V CDR1 and CDR2: MDHEN, SYDVKM. The length of the CDR3 is 12 residues. CDR3 DNA sequence: TGTGCCAGCAGTTTATTGGTGGGGGGCTACACCTTC. This encodes CASSLLVGGYTF.

This clone has a handful of counts. V gene TRBV5-6 combines with J gene TRBJ2-3; D call uncertain. The germline CDR1 and CDR2 sequences are SGHDT and YYEEEE. The CDR3 length is 14 residues. V lost 1 base, J lost 0 bases, and 6 bases lay in between. CDR3 sequence: CASSLLQSTDTQYF. DNA for the CDR3: TGTGCCAGCAGCTTGTTGCAGAGCACAGATACGCAGTATTTT.

This clone was seen repeatedly, ten times or more. The chain is built from TRBV28 and TRBJ1-4; D is unclear. In germline, CDR1 is MDHEN, CDR2 SYDVKM. V lost 1 base and J 0 bases, leaving 9 bases between the germline ends. This CDR3 is built from 16 residues. CDR3 coding DNA: TGTGCCAGCAGTTTATATGGGGAGACAACTAATGAAAAACTGTTTTTT. It is translated as CASSLYGETTNEKLFF.

This clone has a count of ten or more. The chain carries TRBV30 and TRBJ1-3; a weak D match, TRBD1 (6 bases). Germline values: CDR1 GTSNPN, CDR2 SVGIG (reference sequence). The length of the CDR3 is 16 residues. Trimming stripped 4 bases from V and 0 bases from J, with 16 bases between. The CDR3 region has the DNA TGTGCCTGGAACGACCCGGCAGGGGACTCTGGAAACACCATATATTTT. Translated, it gives CAWNDPAGDSGNTIYF.

Sample share makes this clone medium-sized. This sample also contains other DNA sequences that code for the same CDR3. V is TRBV28 and J is TRBJ1-2; maybe TRBD1 (5 bases). Germline V lookup: CDR1 MDHEN, CDR2 SYDVKM. Trimming left V 3 bases short and J 8 bases short, with 10 bases between. The CDR3 is 12 residues long. CDR3 nucleotides: TGTGCCAGCAGTTTTGGAGGGGACGGCTACACCTTC. Translated: CASSFGGDGYTF.

This clone was found many times. V usage is TRBV9 and J usage is TRBJ2-1; 13 bases align to TRBD2. With V trimmed by 4 bases and J by 6 bases, 10 bases remained unmatched. This CDR3 contains 17 residues. CDR1 and CDR2 (germline): SGDLS, YYNGEE. The CDR3 DNA is TGTGCCAGCAGCCCATTAATCGGACTAGCGGGAGCCAATGAGCAGTTCTTC. Its translation is CASSPLIGLAGANEQFF.